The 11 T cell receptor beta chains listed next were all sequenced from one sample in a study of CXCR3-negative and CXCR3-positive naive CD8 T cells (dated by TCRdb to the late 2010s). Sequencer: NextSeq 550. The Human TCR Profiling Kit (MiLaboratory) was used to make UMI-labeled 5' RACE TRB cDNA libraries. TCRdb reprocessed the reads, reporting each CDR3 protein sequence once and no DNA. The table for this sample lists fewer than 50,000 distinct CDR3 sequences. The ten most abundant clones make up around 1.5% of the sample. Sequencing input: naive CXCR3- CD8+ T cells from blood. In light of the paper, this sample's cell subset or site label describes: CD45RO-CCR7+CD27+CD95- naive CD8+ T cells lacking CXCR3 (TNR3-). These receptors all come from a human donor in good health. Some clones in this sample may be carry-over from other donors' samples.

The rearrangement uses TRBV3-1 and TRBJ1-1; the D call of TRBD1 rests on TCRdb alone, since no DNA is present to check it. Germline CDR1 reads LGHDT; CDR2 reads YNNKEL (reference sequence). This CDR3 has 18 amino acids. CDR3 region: CASSQEQPDRGRGTEAFF.

CDR3 protein: CASSPPAGMETQYF. This chain connects TRBV18 to TRBJ2-5. CDR1 is KGHSH and CDR2 is LQKENI in the germline V gene. The CDR3 has 14 residues.

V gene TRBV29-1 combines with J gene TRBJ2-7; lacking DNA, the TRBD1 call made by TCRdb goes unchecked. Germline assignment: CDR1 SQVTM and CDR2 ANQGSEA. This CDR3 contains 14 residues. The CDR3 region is CSVDVTDRVDEQYF.

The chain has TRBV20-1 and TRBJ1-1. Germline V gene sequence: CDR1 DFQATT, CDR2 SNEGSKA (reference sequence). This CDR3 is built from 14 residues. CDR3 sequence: CSAREEGLFTEAFF.

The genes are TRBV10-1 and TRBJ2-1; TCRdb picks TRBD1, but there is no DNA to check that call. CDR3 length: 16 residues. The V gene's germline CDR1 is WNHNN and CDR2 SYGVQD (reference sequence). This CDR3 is CASSPSGQGEWNEQFF.

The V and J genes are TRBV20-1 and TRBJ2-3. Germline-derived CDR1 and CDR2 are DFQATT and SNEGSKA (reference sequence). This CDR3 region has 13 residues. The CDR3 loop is CSALDGITDTQYF.

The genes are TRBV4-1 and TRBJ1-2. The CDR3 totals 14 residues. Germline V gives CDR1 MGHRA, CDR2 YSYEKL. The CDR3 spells CASSQEVQSEGYTF.

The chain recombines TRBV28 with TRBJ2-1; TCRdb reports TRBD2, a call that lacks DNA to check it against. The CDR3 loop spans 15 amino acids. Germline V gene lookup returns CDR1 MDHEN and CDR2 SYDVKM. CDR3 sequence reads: CASSSWKSGGNEQFF.

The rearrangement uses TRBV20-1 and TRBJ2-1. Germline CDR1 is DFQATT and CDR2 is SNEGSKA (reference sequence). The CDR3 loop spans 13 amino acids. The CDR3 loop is CSARDFLSVRQFF.

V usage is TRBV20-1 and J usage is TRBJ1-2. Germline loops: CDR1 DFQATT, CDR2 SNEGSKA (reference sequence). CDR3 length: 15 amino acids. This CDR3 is CSARDPELGNYGYTF.

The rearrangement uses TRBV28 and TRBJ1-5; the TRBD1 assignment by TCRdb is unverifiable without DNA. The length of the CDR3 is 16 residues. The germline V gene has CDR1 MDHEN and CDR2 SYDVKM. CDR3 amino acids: CASSFPTGRSNQPQHF.